This TCR beta chain was recovered during a study of T cells in Graves' hyperthyroidism and ophthalmopathy. Germline CDR1 is SQVTM and CDR2 is ANQGSEA. Trimming removed 8 bases at V and 7 bases at J, with 17 bases between. The length of the CDR3 is 12 residues. This clonotype was seen ten or more times. RNA transcripts served as the template for amplifying TCR beta CDR3 regions. The HTBI primer set was used in a first-round RT-PCR of the TCR CDR3. MiXCR, applied by TCRdb to the multiplex PCR reads, yields one record per CDR3 protein. The table shows fewer than 550,000 distinct CDR3 sequences, with roughly 14% occurring only once.

This receptor was taken from a woman aged 18-30 years with Graves' hyperthyroidism. The chain recombines TRBV29-1 with TRBJ1-2; D uncertain. Sequenced input: blood. In nucleotides, the CDR3 is TGCAGCCTCCGTGAGGGCGCGGGTGGCTACACCTTC. This sequence encodes CSLREGAGGYTF.